Listed below are T cell receptor beta chains from one sample, sequenced in a study of cytomegalovirus exposure and HLA in healthy donors. Assay used: immunoSEQ multiplex PCR; TCRdb lists only in-frame clones, some missing. The sample has about 120,000 clones, 65% to 85% seen once; the top ten hold roughly 3%. The sample taken for sequencing was PBMCs. The receptors derive from a woman between 40 and 50 years old in good health and CMV-seropositive. CDR3s include the opening cysteine and the closing phenylalanine or tryptophan. D genes are given only for firm matches. Size is stated for part of the rows, as once, few or many counts, or as a class when the clone is expanded.

V	J	D	size	DNA	CDR3
TRBV6-1	TRBJ2-1	.	.	TGTGCCAGCACCTTAGGGGGGGATCGGAATGAGCAGTTCTTC	CASTLGGDRNEQFF
TRBV4-1	TRBJ2-5	TRBD1	.	TGCGCCAGCACCCAGACAGGGTTGGGCGGGGAGACCCAGTACTTC	CASTQTGLGGETQYF
TRBV9	TRBJ1-1	TRBD1	few	TGTGCCAGCAGCCAATGGACAGGGTCAAAAAACACTGAAGCTTTCTTT	CASSQWTGSKNTEAFF
TRBV5-4	TRBJ1-5	.	.	TGTGCCAGCAGCTTGTGGTCAGATAGCAATCAGCCCCAGCATTTT	CASSLWSDSNQPQHF
TRBV11-2	TRBJ1-2	TRBD1	.	TGTGCCAGCAGCTTAGATCGACCAGGGGGCGCAGCTACCTTC	CASSLDRPGGAATF
TRBV27	TRBJ2-7	.	once	TGTGCCAGCAGTTTCCTTGCGGGAACGAGCGAGCAGTACTTC	CASSFLAGTSEQYF
TRBV28	TRBJ1-2	TRBD1	.	TGTGCCAGCACCCCCTTTACAGGGGGAATCCATGGCTACACCTTC	CASTPFTGGIHGYTF
TRBV6-5	TRBJ1-6	.	few	TGTGCCAGCAGTTCTAGTTCAGGGTTATTCCCCCTCCACTTT	CASSSSSGLFPLHF
TRBV5-1	TRBJ1-2	TRBD1	.	TGCGCCAGCAGCTTGGCTGGGACAGGGGGAGGCTACACCTTC	CASSLAGTGGGYTF
TRBV7-2	TRBJ2-2	TRBD2	few	TGTGCCAGCAGCCTAGGCGGGAGCGGGACCGGGGAGCTGTTTTTT	CASSLGGSGTGELFF
TRBV9	TRBJ2-5	.	.	TGTGCCAGCAGCGTAGGGTTTCGGGGGTCCCAAGAGACCCAGTACTTC	CASSVGFRGSQETQYF
TRBV7-9	TRBJ1-2	TRBD1	.	TGTGCCAGCGCAAGACAGGGAGTAACTAACTATGGCTACACCTTC	CASARQGVTNYGYTF
TRBV11-2	TRBJ2-7	.	.	TGTGCCAGCAGCCAAATCAGGGGATTGGACGAGCAGTACTTC	CASSQIRGLDEQYF
TRBV30	TRBJ1-3	TRBD1	once	TGTGCCTGGGAAAGGGACAGGGGTTCTGGAAACACCATATATTTT	CAWERDRGSGNTIYF
TRBV7-2	TRBJ2-3	TRBD2	.	TGTGCCGACGGGGGAGCGGGGGGCGGTACGCAGTATTTT	CADGGAGGGTQYF
TRBV7-9	TRBJ1-1	TRBD1	once	TGTGCCAGCAGCTCCGGGACAGGGGCGATGAACACTGAAGCTTTCTTT	CASSSGTGAMNTEAFF
TRBV19	TRBJ2-5	TRBD2	few	TGTGCCAGTAGTAGCGGGGGGGCCAATTCAGAGACCCAGTACTTC	CASSSGGANSETQYF
TRBV10-3	TRBJ2-2	.	.	TGTGCCATCCCAGGGGCGAACACCGGGGAGCTGTTTTTT	CAIPGANTGELFF
TRBV9	TRBJ1-3	.	.	TGTGCCAGCAGCGGGGGGGGAACCTCTAGCTCTGGAAACACCATATATTTT	CASSGGGTSSSGNTIYF
TRBV6-6	TRBJ1-4	.	.	TGTGCCAGCAGATGGACAGCAACTAATGAAAAACTGTTTTTT	CASRWTATNEKLFF
TRBV7-8	TRBJ2-7	TRBD1	.	TGTGCCAGCAGCTTAGGAGGGACAGGGAACTACGAGCAGTACTTC	CASSLGGTGNYEQYF
TRBV6-6	TRBJ2-5	TRBD2	.	TGTGCCAGCGATGAAGCGGGAGTAGGGTTGGAGACCCAGTACTTC	CASDEAGVGLETQYF
TRBV4-1	TRBJ1-1	.	.	TGCGCCAGCAGCCAAGATAGCGGGGGCCTGAGTGAAGCTTTCTTT	CASSQDSGGLSEAFF
TRBV27	TRBJ1-3	TRBD1	few	TGTGCCAGCAGTTTCCCTGGTCGGCAGGGGGTACTCGGGTCTGGAAACACCATATATTTT	CASSFPGRQGVLGSGNTIYF
TRBV19	TRBJ1-1	.	.	TGTGCCAGTAGTATAGAAACAGTCACTGAAGCTTTCTTT	CASSIETVTEAFF
TRBV4-2	TRBJ1-1	TRBD1	.	TGTGCCAGCAGCCAGGGCGGACAGGCGCCCGGCACTGAAGCTTTCTTT	CASSQGGQAPGTEAFF
TRBV6-6	TRBJ1-2	.	.	TGTGCCAGCAGTTACCGAGCTAACTATGGCTACACCTTC	CASSYRANYGYTF
TRBV7-9	TRBJ2-4	.	few	TGTGCCAGCAGCCGGGACTTAAACATTCAGTACTTC	CASSRDLNIQYF
TRBV5-1	TRBJ2-2	.	.	TGCGCCAGCAGCTTGGATGCCGGAGGAGGTACCGGGGAGCTGTTTTTT	CASSLDAGGGTGELFF
TRBV9	TRBJ1-1	TRBD1	.	TGTGCCAGCAGCGTAGAGGGACAGGGGGAATTTGAAGCTTTCTTT	CASSVEGQGEFEAFF
TRBV11-1	TRBJ2-1	TRBD2	.	TGTGCCAGCAGCTTAGCCGGGGGGACCAACAATGAGCAGTTCTTC	CASSLAGGTNNEQFF
TRBV30	TRBJ2-2	.	.	TGTGCCTGGAGCTCCGGGGAGCTGTTTTTT	CAWSSGELFF
TRBV6-1	TRBJ2-7	TRBD2	.	TGTGCCAGCAGTGAAGTGGGTAGCGGGAGCTACGAGCAGTACTTC	CASSEVGSGSYEQYF
TRBV28	TRBJ2-7	TRBD1	.	TGTGCCAGCAGTCCCCCCCAACAGGGGCATGGGTCCTACGAGCAGTACTTC	CASSPPQQGHGSYEQYF
TRBV29-1	TRBJ1-1	.	.	TGCAGCGCATCGGGACTTCTTATGAACACTGAAGCTTTCTTT	CSASGLLMNTEAFF
TRBV19	TRBJ2-3	.	.	TGTGCCAGTAGTGATCTTGCGGTCTCGCAAATGGGCACAGATACGCAGTATTTT	CASSDLAVSQMGTDTQYF
TRBV5-1	TRBJ1-2	TRBD1	few	TGCGCCAGCAGCTATGAACCGACAGGGGTTGAGGTTGGCTACACCTTC	CASSYEPTGVEVGYTF
TRBV27	TRBJ2-7	.	.	TGTGCCAGCAGGAGGACAGTCCACGAGCAGTACTTC	CASRRTVHEQYF
TRBV7-2	TRBJ2-1	TRBD2	once	TGTGCCAGCACCCAGCGGGGGGGTTACAATGAGCAGTTCTTC	CASTQRGGYNEQFF
TRBV7-2	TRBJ1-5	.	.	TGTGCCAGCAGCTTAGCAGTGGCGGGGTCAAATCAGCCCCAGCATTTT	CASSLAVAGSNQPQHF
TRBV5-1	TRBJ2-3	.	.	TGCGCCAGCAGCTTGTTTGAGGTCAGCAGCACAGATACGCAGTATTTT	CASSLFEVSSTDTQYF
TRBV19	TRBJ2-3	.	few	TGTGCCAGTAGTGCAAAGACAGGATTCGGCACAGATACGCAGTATTTT	CASSAKTGFGTDTQYF
TRBV6-1	TRBJ1-5	.	.	TGTGCCAGCTGGGAACAGGGTTATAGCAATCAGCCCCAGCATTTT	CASWEQGYSNQPQHF
TRBV5-1	TRBJ2-1	.	.	TGCGCCAGCAGCGTCAGGGGGGATGAGCAGTTCTTC	CASSVRGDEQFF
TRBV5-6	TRBJ1-1	.	.	TGTGCCAGCAGCTTGGTAGGGGTCATGAACACTGAAGCTTTCTTT	CASSLVGVMNTEAFF
TRBV28	TRBJ1-6	.	.	TGTGCCGGGGGGAGCTCCTATAATTCACCCCTCCACTTT	CAGGSSYNSPLHF
TRBV7-3	TRBJ2-5	TRBD1	.	TGTGCCAGCAGCTTAACTTCCGGACAGGGACAGACCCAGTACTTC	CASSLTSGQGQTQYF
TRBV2	TRBJ1-1	.	.	TGTGCCAGCAGTGAACTCGAACGACAGGAATCGAACACTGAAGCTTTCTTT	CASSELERQESNTEAFF
TRBV5-1	TRBJ1-3	.	.	TGCGCCAGCAGCAGGGAGGACGGAAACACCATATATTTT	CASSREDGNTIYF
TRBV11-1	TRBJ2-5	TRBD1	.	TGTGCCAGCAGCTCGCAGTCCGCACAGGGGCAAGAGACCCAGTACTTC	CASSSQSAQGQETQYF
TRBV7-9	TRBJ2-1	TRBD2	.	TGTGCCAGCAGCATAGCGGGAGGGGCAAATGAGCAGTTCTTC	CASSIAGGANEQFF
TRBV4-3	TRBJ2-7	TRBD2	once	TGCGCCAGCAGCCAAGATCAAGCTAGCGGGAGGGCCCGCGAGCAGTACTTC	CASSQDQASGRAREQYF
TRBV6-1	TRBJ1-5	.	.	TGTGCCAGCACGCAACAGAACAATCAGCCCCAGCATTTT	CASTQQNNQPQHF
TRBV6-6	TRBJ1-3	.	.	TGTGCCAGCAGTCCCGGCAGGCGCCTTTCTGGAAACACCATATATTTT	CASSPGRRLSGNTIYF
TRBV11-2	TRBJ1-2	TRBD1	.	TGTGCCAGCAGCTATATAGGGACAGGGGGCGTGAGTGGCTACACCTTC	CASSYIGTGGVSGYTF